This T cell receptor beta chain was identified in a study of blood T cell repertoires in COVID-19 (dated by TCRdb to the early 2020s). As for the study more broadly: Collaborator samples came from the United States, Italy and Spain and covered acute and convalescent phases of COVID-19. The prospective study material was composed of cDNA or gDNA derived from T cells, B-cell-depleted T cells, or PBMCs. Subjects who had been exposed to COVID-19, were actively infected with it, or had recovered from it provided the deeply sampled blood TCRbeta repertoires that made up the dataset. A freely available public database, intended as a resource for researchers studying the immune response to SARS-CoV-2, is where the repertoires were released. The samples were drawn from two sources: the first 160 participants of the ongoing ImmuneRACE study, and some 1,300 subjects contributed by 6 global collaborators. The sample metadata nearly always contained a de-identified subject ID, COVID-19 status, age in years and sex. Where available, HLA class I and class II types were taken from metadata supplied by the sample provider and were not determined by assay-based typing. Study-wide conclusions, independent of this receptor: How much clinical and demographic metadata was included differed by source and by participant, and the metadata was provided uncurated.

The immunoSEQ Assay, a bias-controlled multiplex PCR, was used to amplify TCRbeta CDR3 regions from genomic DNA. As for the original processing: The number of nucleated cells in each sample was estimated by amplification of reference gene primers within the assay. To quantify the absolute abundance of each unique TCRbeta CDR3 rearrangement, sequence reads were collapsed and filtered. For each sample, productive Simpson clonality was calculated by taking the square root of Simpson's diversity index across productive rearrangements. The table comes from immuneACCESS by way of TCRdb, which keeps in-frame sequences with V and J called. Part of the clones is missing from these tables; in studies checked, under half for an unresolved V gene and the rest for unknown reasons. Clonal size and the V and J genes are those of that table, whereas D and trimming came from the DNA. The sample table shows about 15,000 clones, and roughly 88% are seen once. The ten largest make up 35% of the sample.

A note on this clone: Its antigen is not yet known. Per-base quality was not reported, and no clone a single base away is much larger than it.

The collaborating institutions used their own protocols to collect whole blood in K2EDTA tubes. For TCRbeta analysis, collaborators shipped samples as frozen whole blood, isolated PBMCs, or DNA extracted from either of those sample types. The CDR1 and CDR2 encoded by the germline V gene (reference sequence) are GTSNPN and SVGIG. Trimming removed 0 bases from V and 0 bases from J, leaving 12 bases between the germline ends. From the cysteine up to the phenylalanine, the CDR3 has a length of 16 residues. Of the read, only the CDR3 DNA is kept; its 48 bases are in frame from base 1. Sequencing used peripheral blood. The chain links TRBV30 with TRBJ2-4; the D gene lacks a confident call. This sequence was found in a man aged 70-80 years in a cohort sampled during active COVID-19. The CDR3 reads CAWSVQGGVAKNIQYF. The sequenced DNA: TGTGCCTGGAGTGTACAAGGCGGCGTAGCCAAAAACATTCAGTACTTC.